The clone carrying this T cell receptor (beta chain) appeared many times. Its antigen is as yet unknown. HTBI primers from iRepertoire and Arm-PCR of CDR3 regions yielded the TCR beta libraries. TCRdb ran MiXCR on the multiplex PCR reads and lists one entry per CDR3 protein. Among 400,000 to 500,000 distinct CDR3 sequences listed, 14% to 15% were seen once. The data were obtained in a study of regulatory T cells in long-lasting Graves disease. Study-level results: Peripheral blood, not thyroid tissue, was the sole material studied. Persistent disease favored TRBV28, TRBJ1-2 and TRBJ2-5.

V gave up 5 bases and J gave up 4 bases, with 18 bases separating them. The CDR3 contains 16 residues. Time point reported: newly diagnosed GD, antithyroid drugs for less than 3 months. From PBMCs, RNA was extracted and then used to make the TCR library. Peripheral blood, approximately 9.6 milliliters of it, was drawn into EDTA tubes. The same data also went into a second study, on T cells in Graves' hyperthyroidism and ophthalmopathy.

The rearrangement links TRBV12-3 or TRBV12-4 to TRBJ2-1; possibly TRBD2 for D (6 bases). The material sequenced was peripheral blood mononuclear cells (PBMCs), taken at new diagnosis, from a patient treated with antithyroid drugs. This receptor was obtained from a woman between 35 and 50 years old with Graves disease. The CDR3 spells CASSPFGSPEYNEQFF. The DNA for the CDR3 is TGTGCCAGCAGTCCTTTCGGGAGCCCGGAGTACAATGAGCAGTTCTTC.